This paragraph reports one T cell receptor (beta chain). Its antigen is not yet known. Base qualities are not recorded, but no much larger clone differs from it by a single base. Library prep was done by PCR. The run used an Illumina MiSeq. The Qiagen AllPrep DNA/RNA kit was used to purify total RNA. Before analysis, reads from multiple sequencing runs of the same library were pooled. The authors' pipeline ran thus. Reads were retained only if an exact TCR constant sequence was present, and the retained reads were trimmed to 150 nt and grouped according to their 12-nt molecular barcodes. Within each barcode group, reads were sub-clustered at a 15% Levenshtein threshold, and quality-weighted consensus sequences were built per RNA molecule. Non-functional sequences were filtered out, along with any lower-count sequence sitting one edit away from another sequence. Based on fitting two negative binomial distributions, any barcode sub-cluster with under 20% of the maximum read count was discarded. Through fastp at Q25 and MiXCR, TCRdb rebuilt clones from the public reads, retaining in-frame beta chains. Identical CDR3 proteins give one entry, which carries the most common genes and DNA. The V and J calls reflect TCRdb's pipeline rather than the authors' work. This sample has about 2,500 distinct CDR3 sequences in its table, and 15% to 20% of those were observed once. The ten biggest clones cover 8.2% of the sample.

The source of the sample is a study of molecular identifiers for immune sequencing clone quantification (dated by TCRdb to the late 2010s). Broadly, across the study: For a replicate experiment, the RNA from either about 20,000 or 100,000 naive CD8 T cells was divided into five aliquots, and four of those aliquots went on to sequencing. This methods study benchmarked molecular-identifier clustering-based TCR repertoire sequencing (MIDCIRS) and TCR RNA copy counting, using CD8 T cells to do so.

The research as a whole found: Highly expanded clone sizes could be underestimated if identical TCR molecules share a barcode. When barcode sub-clustering was not used, chimeric consensus sequences inflated TCR diversity, with chimeras reaching as high as 47%. In CMV-specific effector cells, clones with more than 20 RNA copies contained over 99% of molecules, whereas in naive cells such clones contained under 1% of molecules. Modeling indicated about 3 TCR RNA copies recovered per cell, compared with 7.5 to 10 by digital PCR, which implies a capture efficiency of approximately 29%. Spiked-in Jurkat TCR RNA equal to a single cell's worth was reported to be detectable even within 1,200,000 naive CD8 T cells.

Naive CD8 T cells were FACS-sorted as CD8+CD4-CCR7+CD45RA+ on a BD FACSAria II into RLT Plus buffer. To compare sensitivity, a portion of the naive CD8 T cell RNA was divided evenly between MIDCIRS and a Smart-seq2-style 5'RACE protocol. Enrichment of CD8 T cells was done with RosetteSep CD8+ T Cell Enrichment Cocktail plus Ficoll-Paque, and ACK red cell lysis came afterward. The germline V gene sets CDR1 to SQVTM and CDR2 to ANQGSEA. From its cysteine to its phenylalanine, the CDR3 spans 11 amino acids. Of the read, only the CDR3 DNA is kept; its 33 bases are in frame from base 1. Between the V and J ends, shortened by 5 bases and 7 bases respectively, the junction contains 11 bases.

The clonotype was recovered from a human donor in good health. Some libraries in this study had Jurkat cell RNA spiked in. The rearranged chain carries TRBV29-1 and TRBJ1-1, with no reliable assignment of the D segment. Source material: naive CD8+ T cells from blood, with Jurkat cell RNA spiked in. The sample's cell subset or site label is to be understood as: FACS-sorted CD8+CD4-CCR7+CD45RA+ naive T cells. The CDR3 has the sequence CSVKHGLEAFF. Here is the DNA: TGCAGCGTTAAACATGGCCTTGAAGCTTTCTTT.